A single TCR beta chain is shown here with its context. The CDR3 has 15 residues. J gave up 8 bases and V 4 bases, and 9 bases lay outside the gene matches. Germline CDR1 and CDR2: SGDLS and YYNGEE. Authors' methods: Amplification of reference gene primers provided the estimated nucleated cell counts. Using immunoSEQ multiplex PCR, the repertoire was profiled, and TCRdb retains in-frame clones only, with some absent. The D gene and trimming were derived from the DNA, and the V and J assignments and clone size from that table. The sample consists of around 60,000 clones, about four fifths of them appearing once. This record belongs to a study of blood T cell repertoires in COVID-19. The wider study: There were acute and convalescent COVID-19 samples, and they came from the United States, Italy and Spain.

Sequencing was done on a sample of peripheral blood. This clonotype originated in a woman aged 80 or over with acute or convalescent COVID-19. The chain is built from TRBV9 and TRBJ2-1, with 10 bases matching TRBD2. CDR3 residues: CASSNSGGREDEQFF. The CDR3 DNA sequence: TGTGCCAGCAGCAATAGCGGGGGGAGGGAGGATGAGCAGTTCTTC.